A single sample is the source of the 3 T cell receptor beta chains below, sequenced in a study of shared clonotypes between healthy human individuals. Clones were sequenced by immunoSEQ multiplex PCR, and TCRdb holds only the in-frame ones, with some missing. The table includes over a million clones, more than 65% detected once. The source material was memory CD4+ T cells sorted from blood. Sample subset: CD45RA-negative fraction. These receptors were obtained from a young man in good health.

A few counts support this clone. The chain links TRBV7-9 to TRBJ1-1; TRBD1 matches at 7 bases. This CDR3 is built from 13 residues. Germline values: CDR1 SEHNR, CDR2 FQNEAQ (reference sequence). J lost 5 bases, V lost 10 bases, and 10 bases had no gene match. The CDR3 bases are TGTGCCACCTCCCCGACAGGGAGGACTGAAGCTTTCTTT. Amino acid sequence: CATSPTGRTEAFF.

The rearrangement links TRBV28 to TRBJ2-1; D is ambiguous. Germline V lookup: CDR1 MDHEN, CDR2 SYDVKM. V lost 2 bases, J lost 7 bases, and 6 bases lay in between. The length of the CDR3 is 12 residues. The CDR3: CASSLQHNEQFF. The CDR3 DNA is TGTGCCAGCAGTTTACAGCATAATGAGCAGTTCTTC. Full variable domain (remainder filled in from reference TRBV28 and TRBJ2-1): DVKVTQSSRYLVKRTGEKVFLECVQDMDHENMFWYRQDPGLGLRLIYFSYDVKMKEKGDIPEGYSVSREKKERFSLILESASTNQTSMYLCASSLQHNEQFFGPGTRLTVL.

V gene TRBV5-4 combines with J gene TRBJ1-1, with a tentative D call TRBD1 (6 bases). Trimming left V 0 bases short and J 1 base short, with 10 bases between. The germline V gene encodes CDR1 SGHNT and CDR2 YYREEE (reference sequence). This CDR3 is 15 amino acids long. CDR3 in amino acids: CASSLDGGRNTEAFF. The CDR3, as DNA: TGTGCCAGCAGCTTGGACGGGGGGCGGAACACTGAAGCTTTCTTT.